This T cell receptor (beta chain) is from a study of T cell responses to AZD1222 COVID-19 vaccine. The CDR3 has 14 residues. In germline, CDR1 is SGHNT, CDR2 YYREEE (reference sequence). Trimming took 0 bases from V and 2 from J, leaving 9 bases between them. Here immunoSEQ multiplex PCR was the method, and the copy in TCRdb shows in-frame clones only, minus some. The sample lists about 81,000 clones; 86% were seen once. On this clone: The antigen is unknown.

Study results and caveats: Unmutated variant regions reportedly attract nearly half of all spike-specific TCRs.

This sequence joins TRBV5-4 and TRBJ2-7, with D possibly being TRBD2 (5 bases). The input for sequencing was peripheral blood, taken 28 days after the second AZD1222 dose. This clonotype was obtained from an adult who received the AZD1222 COVID-19 vaccine. Here the CDR3 reads CASSLERGTYEQYF. DNA of the CDR3: TGTGCCAGCAGCTTGGAACGGGGTACCTACGAGCAGTACTTC.